What follows are 19 T cell receptor beta chains derived from one specimen sequenced in a study of beta chain features in type 1 diabetes. Of the isolated RNA, all was reverse transcribed, and so the sequenced material was expressed TCRB transcripts. This table comes from immunoSEQ multiplex PCR, and its TCRdb copy is limited to in-frame clones, with some not included. Of roughly 380,000 clones listed, 20% are singletons. The specimen sequenced was naive CD4+ T cells from blood. Source of these receptors: a woman aged 18-35 years in good health.

The V gene is TRBV30, the J gene TRBJ2-3; no definite D call. V lost 0 bases and J 4 bases, leaving 11 bases between the germline ends. The CDR3 totals 14 residues. CDR1 is GTSNPN and CDR2 is SVGIG in the germline V gene (reference sequence). CDR3 region: CAWSVSSSPDTQYF. The CDR3 coding sequence is TGTGCCTGGAGTGTAAGTAGCAGCCCAGATACGCAGTATTTT.

The chain couples TRBV2 to TRBJ1-1; D not certain. V was shortened by 1 base and J by 4 bases, with 7 bases between the two germline ends. The CDR3 covers 13 residues. Germline CDR1 SNHLY, CDR2 FYNNEI. CDR3 DNA sequence: TGTGCCAGCAGTGAAGGAGTTGGCACTGAAGCTTTCTTT. Its translation: CASSEGVGTEAFF.

J is TRBJ1-1 and V is TRBV29-1, with D possibly being TRBD1 (5 bases). Germline CDR1 and CDR2: SQVTM and ANQGSEA. The CDR3 runs to 14 residues. V was cut by 3 bases and J by 3 bases, with 14 bases left in between. The CDR3 DNA is TGCAGCGTTGATAATGTCCGGGGGTACACTGAAGCTTTCTTT. This codes for CSVDNVRGYTEAFF.

This clone was seen more than once but under ten times. The J gene is TRBJ2-7, the V gene TRBV10-3; TRBD2 aligns across 9 bases. Germline V gene sequence: CDR1 ENHRY, CDR2 SYGVKD. CDR3 length: 13 amino acids. The DNA for the CDR3 is TGTGCTACTGGCGGGAGGGCCGTTGACGAGCAGTACTTC. Translated, it gives CATGGRAVDEQYF.

This clone was observed a handful of times. CDR3 sequence: CASTTSGGPGDTQYF. The CDR3 DNA reads as TGTGCCAGCACTACTAGCGGGGGGCCAGGCGATACGCAGTATTTT. V is TRBV7-9 and J is TRBJ2-3; TRBD2 aligns across 12 bases. Trimming took 7 bases from V and 6 from J; bases not matched to a gene: 8. The CDR3 totals 15 residues. Germline V gives CDR1 SEHNR, CDR2 FQNEAQ (reference sequence).

The chain has TRBV4-1 and TRBJ1-2; 7 positions match TRBD1. Germline loops: CDR1 MGHRA, CDR2 YSYEKL. The CDR3 length is 16 residues. The V segment lost 0 bases and the J segment 0 bases; nucleotides outside the gene matches: 4. The CDR3 coding sequence is TGCGCCAGCAGCCAAGAGAACAGGGGAACTAACTATGGCTACACCTTC. Translation: CASSQENRGTNYGYTF.

This clone was observed a handful of times. The chain links TRBV4-1 to TRBJ1-5; 9 bases are shared with TRBD1. V lost 4 bases, J lost 0 bases, and 1 base stayed unmatched. Germline V gene data show CDR1 as MGHRA and CDR2 as YSYEKL. The CDR3 runs 15 residues. CDR3 region: CASSPGQGSNQPQHF. Here the CDR3 DNA reads TGCGCCAGCAGCCCGGGACAGGGTAGCAATCAGCCCCAGCATTTT.

J is TRBJ1-1 and V is TRBV11-2; D is possibly TRBD1 (5 bases). Germline CDR1 is SGHAT and CDR2 is FQNNGV. This CDR3 contains 17 residues. Trimming removed 3 bases at V and 6 bases at J, with 23 bases between. CDR3 sequence: CASSLRIGGRASAEAFF. CDR3 sequence (DNA): TGTGCCAGCAGCTTGAGGATCGGGGGGAGGGCTTCCGCTGAAGCTTTCTTT.

V usage is TRBV4-2 and J usage is TRBJ2-7; 10 positions match TRBD1. Germline V gene lookup returns CDR1 LGHNA and CDR2 YNFKEQ. The junction had 6 bases not matched to a gene; V was cut back by 1 base and J by 3 bases. The CDR3 loop spans 16 amino acids. The CDR3, as DNA: TGTGCCAGCAGCCAAGCTCCGGGACAGGGGCTCTACGAGCAGTACTTC. Residues: CASSQAPGQGLYEQYF.

The gene calls are TRBV4-1 and TRBJ2-2, with D perhaps matching TRBD2 (6 bases). V was cut by 4 bases and J by 6 bases, with 18 bases left in between. The CDR3 is 16 amino acids. The V gene's germline CDR1 is MGHRA and CDR2 YSYEKL. The CDR3 region is CASSPKGEVDAGELFF. The CDR3 DNA reads TGCGCCAGCAGCCCCAAAGGGGAGGTGGACGCCGGGGAGCTGTTTTTT.

This clone has only a few counts. V usage is TRBV2 and J usage is TRBJ1-2; TRBD1 matches 9 bases. Germline V gene data show CDR1 as SNHLY and CDR2 as FYNNEI. After removal of 4 bases from V and 0 bases from J, the junction contained 9 bases not matched to a gene. The CDR3 runs 17 residues. The CDR3 spells CASSGGDRVLTNYGYTF. The CDR3 nucleotides are TGTGCCAGCAGTGGGGGGGACAGGGTTTTAACTAACTATGGCTACACCTTC.

This clone was observed a handful of times. The chain joins TRBV11-1 to TRBJ2-2; TRBD1 matches at 8 bases. V shed 5 bases, J shed 3 bases, and the junction held 5 bases outside the gene matches. The germline V gene has CDR1 SGHAT and CDR2 FQDESV (reference sequence). This CDR3 has 15 amino acids. The CDR3 region has the DNA TGTGCCAGCAGCCGACTGGACAGGGACACCGGGGAGCTGTTTTTT. Encoded protein: CASSRLDRDTGELFF.

The genes are TRBV6-6 and TRBJ1-2; 10 bases are a match to TRBD1. CDR3 size: 14 residues. Germline loops: CDR1 MNHNY, CDR2 SVGAGI (reference sequence). The ends lost 5 bases at V and 10 bases at J; junction bases unmatched: 10. CDR3 bases: TGTGCCAGCAGTCTCCCGGGACAGGGGATCGCCTACACCTTC. This translates into CASSLPGQGIAYTF.

This clone occurred a few times. The chain uses TRBV5-6 and TRBJ1-2; 7 bases align to TRBD1. V gave up 5 bases and J gave up 5 bases; unmatched junction bases: 12. The CDR3 extends over 15 amino acids. Germline CDR1 reads SGHDT; CDR2 reads YYEEEE. The CDR3 spells CASSHRDRRWYGYTF. As DNA, the CDR3 is TGTGCCAGCAGTCACCGGGACAGACGATGGTATGGCTACACCTTC.

In its sample, this clone was seen once. The chain links TRBV2 to TRBJ2-2; a possible D gene is TRBD1 (6 bases). CDR3 length: 14 amino acids. Germline-derived CDR1 and CDR2 are SNHLY and FYNNEI. Trimming removed 8 bases at V and 2 bases at J, with 12 bases between. CDR3 residues: CASWRTVNTGELFF. The CDR3 nucleotides are TGTGCCAGCTGGCGGACAGTCAACACCGGGGAGCTGTTTTTT.

V usage is TRBV19 and J usage is TRBJ2-2; maybe TRBD2 (5 bases). CDR3 length: 12 residues. Germline CDR1 reads LNHDA; CDR2 reads SQIVND (reference sequence). Trimming shortened V by 1 base and J by 11 bases, and 8 bases separated the two germline ends. CDR3 DNA sequence: TGTGCCAGTAGTATAGGCGGGTCCGAGCTGTTTTTT. It codes for CASSIGGSELFF.

This clone has a handful of counts. The chain has TRBV7-9 and TRBJ1-3; tentatively, D is TRBD1 (6 bases). The germline V and J ends were trimmed by 6 bases and 8 bases, with 14 bases remaining between them. Germline values: CDR1 SEHNR, CDR2 FQNEAQ (reference sequence). The CDR3 is made up of 13 amino acids. CDR3 sequence (DNA): TGTGCCAGCAGTACGACAGGCCCTTACACCATATATTTT. Its translation: CASSTTGPYTIYF.

This clone was counted a few times. The gene calls are TRBV9 and TRBJ1-2, with D maybe TRBD1 (5 bases). The V end lost 2 bases, the J end lost 5 bases, and 10 bases lay between the germline ends. CDR1 is SGDLS and CDR2 is YYNGEE in the germline V gene. The CDR3 covers 13 residues. The CDR3 sequence: CASSVREGYGYTF. The CDR3 DNA reads as TGTGCCAGCAGCGTGAGGGAGGGGTATGGCTACACCTTC.

V usage is TRBV9 and J usage is TRBJ2-7, with 9 nucleotides matching TRBD1. Germline CDR1 SGDLS, CDR2 YYNGEE. This CDR3 spans 14 amino acids. Trimming at V came to 3 bases and at J to 6 bases, leaving 7 bases not matched to a gene. For the CDR3, the DNA is TGTGCCAGCAGCGCCCTGGACAGGGGAGGCGAGCAGTACTTC. Encoded protein: CASSALDRGGEQYF.